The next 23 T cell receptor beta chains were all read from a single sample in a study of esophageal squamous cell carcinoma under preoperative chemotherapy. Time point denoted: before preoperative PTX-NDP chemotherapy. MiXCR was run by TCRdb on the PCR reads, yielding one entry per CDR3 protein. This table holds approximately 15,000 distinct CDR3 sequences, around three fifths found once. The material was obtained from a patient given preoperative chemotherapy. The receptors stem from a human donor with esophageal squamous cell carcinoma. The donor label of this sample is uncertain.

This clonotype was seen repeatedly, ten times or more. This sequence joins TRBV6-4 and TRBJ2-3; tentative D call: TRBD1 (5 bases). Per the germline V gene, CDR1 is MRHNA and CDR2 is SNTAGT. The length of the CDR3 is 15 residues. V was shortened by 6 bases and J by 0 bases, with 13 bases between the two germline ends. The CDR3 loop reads CASSGGAESTDTQYF. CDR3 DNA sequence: TGTGCCAGCAGCGGTGGGGCAGAGAGCACAGATACGCAGTATTTT.

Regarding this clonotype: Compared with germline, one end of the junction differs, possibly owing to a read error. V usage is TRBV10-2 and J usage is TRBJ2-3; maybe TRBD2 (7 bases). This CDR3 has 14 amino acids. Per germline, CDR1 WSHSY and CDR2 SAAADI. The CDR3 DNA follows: TGTGGCAGCAAGGGGGGGGGAGCCAAAAACACGCAGTATTTC. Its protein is CGSKGGGAKNTQYF.

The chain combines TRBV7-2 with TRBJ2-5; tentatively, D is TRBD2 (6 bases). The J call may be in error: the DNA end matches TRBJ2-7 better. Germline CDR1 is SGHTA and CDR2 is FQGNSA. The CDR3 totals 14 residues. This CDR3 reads CASTPGGASYEQYF. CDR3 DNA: TGTGCCAGCACCCCGGGCGGGGCGTCCTACGAGCAGTACTTC.

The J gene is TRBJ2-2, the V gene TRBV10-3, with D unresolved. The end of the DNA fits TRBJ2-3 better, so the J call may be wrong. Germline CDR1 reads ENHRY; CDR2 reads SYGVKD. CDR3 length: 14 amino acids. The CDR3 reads CAIPRAISTGTQYF. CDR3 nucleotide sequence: TGTGCCATCCCCCGGGCCATAAGCACCGGGACGCAGTATTTT.

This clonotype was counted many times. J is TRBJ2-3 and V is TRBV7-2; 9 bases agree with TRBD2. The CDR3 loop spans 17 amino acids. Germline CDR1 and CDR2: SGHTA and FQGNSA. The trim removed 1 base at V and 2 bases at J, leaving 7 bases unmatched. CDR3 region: CASSLVGLAGPTDTQYF. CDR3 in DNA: TGTGCCAGCAGCTTAGTGGGTCTAGCGGGACCCACAGATACGCAGTATTTT. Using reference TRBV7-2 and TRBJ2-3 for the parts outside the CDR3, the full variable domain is GAGVSQSPSNKVTEKGKDVELRCDPISGHTALYWYRQSLGQGLEFLIYFQGNSAPDKSGLPSDRFSAERTGGSVSTLTIQRTQQEDSAVYLCASSLVGLAGPTDTQYFGPGTRLTVL.

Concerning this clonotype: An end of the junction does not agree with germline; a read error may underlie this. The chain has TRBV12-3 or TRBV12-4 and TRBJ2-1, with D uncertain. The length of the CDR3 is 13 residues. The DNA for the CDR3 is TGTGCCAGCAGTTTCTTCAGGAACAATGAGCAGTATTTC. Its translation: CASSFFRNNEQYF.

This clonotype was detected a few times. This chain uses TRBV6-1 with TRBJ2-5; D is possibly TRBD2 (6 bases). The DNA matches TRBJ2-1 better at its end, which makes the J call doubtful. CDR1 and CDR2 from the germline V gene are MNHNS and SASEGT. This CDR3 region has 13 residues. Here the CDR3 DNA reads TGTGCCAGCAGTGAACGGGAGCAAGAGACCCAGTTCTTC. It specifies CASSEREQETQFF.

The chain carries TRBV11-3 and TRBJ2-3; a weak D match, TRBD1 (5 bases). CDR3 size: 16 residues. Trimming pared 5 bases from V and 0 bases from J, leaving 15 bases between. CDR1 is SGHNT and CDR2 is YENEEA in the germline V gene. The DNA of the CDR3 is TGTGCCAGCAGCCCTAGGACACGACTCAGCACAGATACGCAGTATTTT. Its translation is CASSPRTRLSTDTQYF.

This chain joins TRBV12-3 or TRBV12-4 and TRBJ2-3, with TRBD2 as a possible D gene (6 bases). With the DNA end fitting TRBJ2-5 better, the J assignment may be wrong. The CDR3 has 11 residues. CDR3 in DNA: TGTGCCAGCAGTGGGGGGGAGACCCAGTACTTC. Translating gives CASSGGETQYF.

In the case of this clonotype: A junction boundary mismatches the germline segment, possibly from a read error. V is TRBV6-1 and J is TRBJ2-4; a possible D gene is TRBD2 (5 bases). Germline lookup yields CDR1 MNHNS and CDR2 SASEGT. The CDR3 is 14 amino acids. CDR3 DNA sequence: TGTGCCAGCTCGGGGATGGGCGTCAAAGATACTCAGTACTTT. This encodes CASSGMGVKDTQYF.

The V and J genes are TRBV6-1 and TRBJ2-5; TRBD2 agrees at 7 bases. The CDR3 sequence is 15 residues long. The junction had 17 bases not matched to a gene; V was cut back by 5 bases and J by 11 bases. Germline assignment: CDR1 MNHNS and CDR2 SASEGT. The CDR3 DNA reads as TGTGCCAGCAGTACCGCCTCGGGGGGAGGGGAAGAGCAGTACTTC. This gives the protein CASSTASGGGEEQYF.

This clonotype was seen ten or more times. The CDR3 protein is CASRETSGGVRETQFF. The CDR3 DNA reads as TGTGCCAGCAGAGAAACTAGCGGGGGGGTCCGGGAGACCCAGTTCTTC. The chain joins TRBV6-2 or TRBV6-3 to TRBJ2-1, with TRBD2 matching 13 bases. J was trimmed by 13 bases and V by 6 bases; bases with no gene match: 15. Germline CDR1 and CDR2: MNHEY and SVGEGT. The CDR3 is 16 residues long.

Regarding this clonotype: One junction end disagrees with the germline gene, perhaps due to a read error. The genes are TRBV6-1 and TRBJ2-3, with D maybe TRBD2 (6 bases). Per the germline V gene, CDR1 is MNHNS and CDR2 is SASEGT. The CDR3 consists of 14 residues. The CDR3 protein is CAGSGGMGPETQYF. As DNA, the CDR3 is TGTGCGGGCAGTGGGGGGATGGGCCCAGAGACGCAGTATTTT.

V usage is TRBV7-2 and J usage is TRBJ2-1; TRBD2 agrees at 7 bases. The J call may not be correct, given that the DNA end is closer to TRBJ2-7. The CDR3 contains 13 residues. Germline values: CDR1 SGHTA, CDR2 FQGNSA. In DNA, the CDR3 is TGTGCCAGCAGCGAAGGAGGGGACTATCAGCAGTACTTC. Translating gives CASSEGGDYQQYF.

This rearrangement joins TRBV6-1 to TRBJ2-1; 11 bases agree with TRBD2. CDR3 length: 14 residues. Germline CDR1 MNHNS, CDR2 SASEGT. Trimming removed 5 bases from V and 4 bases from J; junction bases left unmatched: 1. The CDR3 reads CASSRTSGYNEQFF. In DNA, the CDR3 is TGTGCCAGCAGTCGGACTAGCGGGTACAATGAGCAGTTCTTC.

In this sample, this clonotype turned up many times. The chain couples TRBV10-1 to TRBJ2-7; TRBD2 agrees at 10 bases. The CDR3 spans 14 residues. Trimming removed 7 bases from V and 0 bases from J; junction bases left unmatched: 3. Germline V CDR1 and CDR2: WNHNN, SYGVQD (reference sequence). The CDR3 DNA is TGCGCCAGCAAGCGGGAGGGCGTCTCCTACGAGCAGTACTTC. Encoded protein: CASKREGVSYEQYF.

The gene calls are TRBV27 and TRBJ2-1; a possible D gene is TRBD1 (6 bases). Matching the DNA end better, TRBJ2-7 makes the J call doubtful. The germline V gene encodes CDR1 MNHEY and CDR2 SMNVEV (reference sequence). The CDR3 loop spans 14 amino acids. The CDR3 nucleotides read TGTGCCAGCAGAGACAGGCGATTCTCCTACGAGCAGTACTTC. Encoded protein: CASRDRRFSYEQYF.

In DNA, the CDR3 is TGTGCCATCGGCTTGGGGGCTGTTAGCACCGGGACGCAGTATTTT. Encoded protein: CAIGLGAVSTGTQYF. This chain connects TRBV6-1 to TRBJ2-2; D is perhaps TRBD1 (6 bases). The DNA matches TRBJ2-3 better at its end, which makes the J call doubtful. CDR3 length: 15 residues. Germline V lookup: CDR1 MNHNS, CDR2 SASEGT.

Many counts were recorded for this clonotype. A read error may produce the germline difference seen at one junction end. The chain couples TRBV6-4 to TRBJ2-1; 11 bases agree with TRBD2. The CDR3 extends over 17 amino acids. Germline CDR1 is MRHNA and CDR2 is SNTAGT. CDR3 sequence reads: CASSDGPAGTSGNEQLF. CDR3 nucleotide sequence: TGTGCCAGCAGTGACGGGCCCGCGGGGACTAGCGGTAATGAGCAGTTATTC.

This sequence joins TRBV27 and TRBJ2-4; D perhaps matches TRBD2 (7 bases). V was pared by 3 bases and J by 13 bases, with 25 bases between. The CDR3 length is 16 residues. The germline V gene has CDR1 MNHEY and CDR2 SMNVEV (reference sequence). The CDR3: CASSFRGGGATDMQYF. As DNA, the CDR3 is TGTGCCAGCAGTTTCAGGGGAGGGGGGGCCACAGATATGCAGTACTTC.

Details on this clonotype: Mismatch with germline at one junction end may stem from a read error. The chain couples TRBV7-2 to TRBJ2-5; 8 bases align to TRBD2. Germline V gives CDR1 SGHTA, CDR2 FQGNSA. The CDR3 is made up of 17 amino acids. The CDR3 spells CASSLSPGLGSSEALYF. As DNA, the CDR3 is TGTGCCAGCAGCTTGTCCCCGGGACTAGGGAGTAGTGAGGCCCTGTATTTC.

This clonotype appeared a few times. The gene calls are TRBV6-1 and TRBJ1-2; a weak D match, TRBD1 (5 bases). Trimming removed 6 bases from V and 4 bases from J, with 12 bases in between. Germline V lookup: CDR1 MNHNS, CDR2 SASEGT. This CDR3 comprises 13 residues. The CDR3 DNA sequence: TGTGCCAGCAGCCCAGCAGGGAGCTATGGCTACACCTTC. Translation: CASSPAGSYGYTF.

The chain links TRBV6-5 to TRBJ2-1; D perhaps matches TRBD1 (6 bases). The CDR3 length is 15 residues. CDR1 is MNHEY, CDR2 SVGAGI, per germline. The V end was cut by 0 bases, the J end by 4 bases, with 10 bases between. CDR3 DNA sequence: TGTGCCAGCAGTTACTCGGGGCAGGGGTACAATGAGCAGTTCTTC. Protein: CASSYSGQGYNEQFF.